Included here is one TCR beta chain sequence, with context. The PCR employed 60 Vbeta primers together with 13 Jbeta primers. Sequencing used immunoSEQ multiplex PCR; TCRdb keeps in-frame clones, though not all of them. Among approximately 140,000 clones listed, 70% to 80% were seen once. The entry originates in a study of cytomegalovirus exposure and HLA in healthy donors. Germline V gene lookup returns CDR1 LGHNA and CDR2 YNFKEQ. The CDR3 extends over 13 amino acids. Trimming removed 3 bases at V and 4 bases at J, with 9 bases between. The chain joins TRBV4-2 to TRBJ1-1, with a possible D match to TRBD1 (5 bases). This clonotype was obtained from a human donor in good health. Sequencing input: PBMCs. DNA of the CDR3: TGTGCCAGCAGCCAGGGGGGTCCCACTGAAGCTTTCTTT. Encoded protein: CASSQGGPTEAFF.